The 29 T cell receptor beta chains presented below share a single source sample, sequenced in a study of blood T cell repertoires in COVID-19. Clones were read by immunoSEQ multiplex PCR, and TCRdb kept only the in-frame ones, dropping some. This table has about 97,000 clones, 85% to 90% appearing once. Sequenced sample: peripheral blood. The receptor source for this set is a human donor in a cohort sampled during active COVID-19.

In its sample, this clone was seen once. This rearrangement joins TRBV4-1 to TRBJ2-5, with 8 bases lining up with TRBD1. This CDR3 comprises 17 residues. Germline CDR1 and CDR2: MGHRA and YSYEKL. V dropped 0 bases and J dropped 6; count of bases not matched to a gene: 12. CDR3 DNA sequence: TGCGCCAGCAGCCAAGACCCGGGGCAGGGGGCTCGGCAGACCCAGTACTTC. This codes for CASSQDPGQGARQTQYF.

The chain joins TRBV5-1 to TRBJ2-7, with D possibly TRBD1 on 5 matching bases. The V and J ends lost 1 base and 6 bases respectively, with 8 bases between them. CDR3 length: 12 residues. Germline loops: CDR1 SGHRS, CDR2 YFSETQ. CDR3 protein: CASSLTDSEQYF. The CDR3 bases are TGCGCCAGCAGCTTGACCGACAGCGAGCAGTACTTC.

The gene calls are TRBV5-1 and TRBJ2-3, with D perhaps matching TRBD2 (6 bases). Per germline, CDR1 SGHRS and CDR2 YFSETQ. Trimming left V 0 bases short and J 2 bases short, with 13 bases between. This CDR3 has 16 amino acids. The DNA of the CDR3 is TGCGCCAGCAGCTTGGTTGGGGGGACCTCCACAGATACGCAGTATTTT. It specifies CASSLVGGTSTDTQYF.

The genes are TRBV18 and TRBJ2-5; D might be TRBD1 (6 bases). The ends were cut back, 3 bases at V and 5 bases at J, with 10 bases in the middle. The CDR3 consists of 13 residues. The germline gives CDR1 KGHSH, CDR2 LQKENI. The CDR3 nucleotides are TGTGCCAGCTCACCGGGGGCAGGGGAGACCCAGTACTTC. Its translation: CASSPGAGETQYF.

The chain recombines TRBV18 with TRBJ2-5; D unresolved. Germline lookup yields CDR1 KGHSH and CDR2 LQKENI. CDR3 length: 15 amino acids. The ends were cut back, 3 bases at V and 1 base at J, with 12 bases in the middle. CDR3: CASSPIARSQETQYF. DNA for the CDR3: TGTGCCAGCTCACCGATCGCCAGAAGCCAAGAGACCCAGTACTTC.

The chain combines TRBV7-9 with TRBJ2-3; tentative D call: TRBD2 (5 bases). CDR1 is SEHNR and CDR2 is FQNEAQ in the germline V gene (reference sequence). Trimming took off 1 base at V and 7 bases at J, with 9 bases between the two ends. The CDR3 is 13 amino acids. The DNA for the CDR3 is TGTGCCAGCAGCTTAGGGGCCGGGAATACGCAGTATTTT. This codes for CASSLGAGNTQYF.

The chain combines TRBV4-3 with TRBJ1-4, with D unresolved. Per germline, CDR1 LGHNA and CDR2 YSLEER. There are 12 residues in the CDR3. The V gene lost 1 base and the J gene lost 5 bases, with 2 bases spanning the gap. The CDR3 bases are TGCGCCAGCAGCCAAGTAAATGAAAAACTGTTTTTT. Its protein product is CASSQVNEKLFF.

This CDR3 reads CASSSHPGRGNYYGYTF. In nucleotides, the CDR3 is TGTGCCAGCAGTTCCCACCCGGGGAGGGGTAATTACTATGGCTACACCTTC. This chain joins TRBV28 and TRBJ1-2, with D possibly matching TRBD1 (5 bases). The V and J ends lost 4 bases and 3 bases respectively, with 21 bases between them. There are 17 residues in the CDR3. Germline CDR1 and CDR2: MDHEN and SYDVKM.

As DNA, the CDR3 is TGTGCCAGCAGTGAAACAGGGGAGCACACTGAAGCTTTCTTT. This codes for CASSETGEHTEAFF. The V and J genes are TRBV6-1 and TRBJ1-1, with 7 nucleotides matching TRBD1. The germline CDR1 and CDR2 sequences are MNHNS and SASEGT. This CDR3 has 14 amino acids. V was clipped by 2 bases and J by 3 bases; unmatched bases: 3.

The chain recombines TRBV13 with TRBJ2-7; 8 nucleotides match TRBD2. CDR3 length: 16 residues. Germline CDR1 and CDR2: PRHDT and FYEKMQ (reference sequence). J was trimmed by 3 bases and V by 2 bases; bases with no gene match: 9. CDR3 loop: CASSLMGGLGHYEQYF. The DNA of the CDR3 is TGTGCCAGCAGCTTAATGGGGGGACTAGGACACTACGAGCAGTACTTC.

This clone showed up just once. The rearrangement joins TRBV9 to TRBJ1-2; no definite D call. Germline lookup yields CDR1 SGDLS and CDR2 YYNGEE. V was pared by 4 bases and J by 4 bases, with 14 bases between. This CDR3 spans 14 amino acids. CDR3 nucleotide sequence: TGTGCCAGCAGCCCCGCGGGTATGAGCTATGGCTACACCTTC. Translation gives CASSPAGMSYGYTF.

This sequence joins TRBV3-1 (or the pseudogene TRBV3-2) and TRBJ1-2, with 7 nucleotides matching TRBD1. Germline values: CDR1 LGHDT, CDR2 YNNKEL (reference sequence). This CDR3 has 17 residues. Trimming cost V 0 bases and J 3 bases; bases outside gene matches: 10. CDR3 sequence: CASSQDRGTGDYYGYTF. The CDR3 DNA sequence: TGTGCCAGCAGCCAAGATCGGGGAACAGGGGATTACTATGGCTACACCTTC.

This clone is a singleton in its sample. This chain connects TRBV7-8 to TRBJ1-1; D gene unclear. CDR1 and CDR2 (germline): SGHVS, FQNEAQ. This CDR3 spans 18 amino acids. The ends were cut back, 5 bases at V and 0 bases at J, with 22 bases in the middle. The CDR3 loop is CASSGSLVKWAMNTEAFF. Here the CDR3 DNA reads TGTGCCAGCAGCGGCAGCCTGGTTAAATGGGCCATGAACACTGAAGCTTTCTTT.

V and J are TRBV6-5 and TRBJ2-2; 9 bases map to TRBD1. The germline V gene has CDR1 MNHEY and CDR2 SVGAGI. This CDR3 region has 15 residues. Germline trimming cut 4 bases from V and 7 bases from J; bases unmatched to any gene: 7. In nucleotides, the CDR3 is TGTGCCAGCAGTTCCCGGGACAGGGTGAACGGGGAGCTGTTTTTT. Translation gives CASSSRDRVNGELFF.

V gene TRBV5-4 combines with J gene TRBJ1-2, with 7 bases lining up with TRBD1. The CDR3 consists of 17 residues. V lost 0 bases, J lost 4 bases, and 12 bases stayed unmatched. Per the germline V gene, CDR1 is SGHNT and CDR2 is YYREEE (reference sequence). As DNA, the CDR3 is TGTGCCAGCAGCTTGGGACAGGGTGGGCGGCTTGGCTATGGCTACACCTTC. Its translation: CASSLGQGGRLGYGYTF.

The chain joins TRBV7-8 to TRBJ2-5; 8 bases match TRBD1. The J segment lost 5 bases and the V segment lost 1 base, leaving 6 bases of the junction unmatched. The CDR3 spans 15 residues. Germline CDR1 and CDR2: SGHVS and FQNEAQ. CDR3 sequence: CASSLGTGSGETQYF. In DNA, the CDR3 is TGTGCCAGCAGCTTAGGGACAGGGTCGGGCGAGACCCAGTACTTC.

The rearrangement joins TRBV21-1 to TRBJ2-7; the table's D call, TRBD2, was not checked against the DNA. TRBV21-1 is described as a pseudogene. The CDR3 has 14 residues. As DNA, the CDR3 is TGTGCCAGCAGCAAACGGGACTCCTTAGACGAGCAGTACTTC. Translated, it gives CASSKRDSLDEQYF.

The chain couples TRBV15 to TRBJ2-3; perhaps TRBD2 as D (6 bases). In germline, CDR1 is LNHNV, CDR2 YYDKDF (reference sequence). This CDR3 is built from 17 residues. Trimming stripped 1 base from V and 0 bases from J, with 14 bases between. This CDR3 reads CATSRGLGAGSTDTQYF. The CDR3 DNA is TGTGCCACCAGCAGAGGGCTTGGGGCGGGAAGCACAGATACGCAGTATTTT.

The gene calls are TRBV11-2 and TRBJ1-2, with TRBD1 matching 10 bases. The CDR3 sequence is 16 residues long. Germline loops: CDR1 SGHAT, CDR2 FQNNGV. J was trimmed by 2 bases and V by 5 bases; bases with no gene match: 8. The CDR3 DNA is TGTGCCAGCAGCGCCTTGACAGGGGGCGGGAACTATGGCTACACCTTC. Amino acids: CASSALTGGGNYGYTF.

DNA for the CDR3: TGTGCCAGTAGTCCCCGGGACAGGGTAATCACTGAAGCTTTCTTT. It translates to CASSPRDRVITEAFF. The V and J genes are TRBV19 and TRBJ1-1, with 9 nucleotides matching TRBD1. V shed 5 bases and J 4 bases; nucleotides not matched to a gene: 8. The CDR3 sequence is 15 residues long. Per the germline V gene, CDR1 is LNHDA and CDR2 is SQIVND (reference sequence). Based on the CDR3 plus reference TRBV19 and TRBJ1-1, the full variable domain is DGGITQSPKYLFRKEGQNVTLSCEQNLNHDAMYWYRQDPGQGLRLIYYSQIVNDFQKGDIAEGYSVSREKKESFPLTVTSAQKNPTAFYLCASSPRDRVITEAFFGQGTRLTVV.

The V gene is TRBV28, the J gene TRBJ2-1, with TRBD2 matching 12 bases. Trimming removed 4 bases from V and 5 bases from J; junction bases left unmatched: 6. The CDR3 length is 16 residues. Germline V gene data show CDR1 as MDHEN and CDR2 as SYDVKM. The CDR3 DNA is TGTGCCAGCAGTTCCCTAGCGGGAGGGCCACACAATGAGCAGTTCTTC. Encoded protein: CASSSLAGGPHNEQFF.

In its sample, this clone was seen a few times. The genes are TRBV24-1 and TRBJ2-1, with 9 bases matching TRBD1. Germline V lookup: CDR1 KGHDR, CDR2 SFDVKD. This CDR3 comprises 14 residues. After removal of 8 bases from V and 7 bases from J, the junction contained 8 bases not matched to a gene. For the CDR3, the DNA is TGTGCCACCAATCCCGGGACAGGGTCGAATGAGCAGTTCTTC. The encoded protein is CATNPGTGSNEQFF.

The rearrangement uses TRBV6-5 and TRBJ2-7; TRBD2 matches at 7 bases. Unmatched junction bases numbered 6, after V lost 0 bases and J lost 4 bases. There are 15 residues in the CDR3. Germline V gives CDR1 MNHEY, CDR2 SVGAGI. The CDR3 coding sequence is TGTGCCAGCAGTTACTCGGGCGGGAGCGGGTACGAGCAGTACTTC. Translated: CASSYSGGSGYEQYF.

The rearrangement uses TRBV29-1 and TRBJ2-3; no reliable D call. The CDR3 is 13 amino acids. V shed 2 bases and J shed 3 bases, with 9 bases lying between them. Germline assignment: CDR1 SQVTM and CDR2 ANQGSEA. The CDR3 loop is CSVESLRTDTQYF. For the CDR3, the DNA is TGCAGCGTTGAATCTTTGAGGACAGATACGCAGTATTTT.

This clone was observed a single time. V and J are TRBV27 and TRBJ1-5, with a weak D call TRBD1 (6 bases). CDR3 length: 13 amino acids. V was pared by 5 bases and J by 7 bases, with 12 bases between. Germline lookup yields CDR1 MNHEY and CDR2 SMNVEV (reference sequence). CDR3 nucleotide sequence: TGTGCCAGCAGTGTACAGGGTGGGCAGCCCCAGCATTTT. It is translated as CASSVQGGQPQHF.

This chain links TRBV28 with TRBJ1-4; TRBD1 agrees at 11 bases. This CDR3 contains 17 residues. Trimming at V came to 4 bases and at J to 2 bases, leaving 6 bases not matched to a gene. The germline V gene has CDR1 MDHEN and CDR2 SYDVKM. The CDR3 here is CASSSGDRGATNEKLFF. The CDR3 bases are TGTGCCAGCAGTTCGGGGGACAGGGGGGCGACTAATGAAAAACTGTTTTTT.

V gene TRBV9 combines with J gene TRBJ2-3; 10 nucleotides align to TRBD2. Germline loops: CDR1 SGDLS, CDR2 YYNGEE. Trimming took 0 bases from V and 3 from J; bases not matched to a gene: 10. The CDR3 is 18 residues long. The CDR3 bases are TGTGCCAGCAGCGTAGCCCTCGAAGCGGGAGGGCCAACAGATACGCAGTATTTT. It yields the protein CASSVALEAGGPTDTQYF.

This clone was seen once. The chain uses TRBV7-8 and TRBJ1-1, with 7 nucleotides matching TRBD1. The CDR3 loop spans 15 amino acids. V lost 5 bases to trimming and J lost 7 bases; unmatched junction nucleotides: 13. Germline V gives CDR1 SGHVS, CDR2 FQNEAQ. The CDR3 DNA sequence: TGTGCCAGCAGCCCGGGAACATCGACAGGGAATGAAGCTTTCTTT. It yields the protein CASSPGTSTGNEAFF.

V usage is TRBV11-1 and J usage is TRBJ1-2; D is possibly TRBD1 (6 bases). V was cut by 3 bases and J by 0 bases, with 8 bases left in between. The CDR3 is 14 amino acids. Germline V gene sequence: CDR1 SGHAT, CDR2 FQDESV (reference sequence). The CDR3 region has the DNA TGTGCCAGCAGCTTCGGGACACCTAACTATGGCTACACCTTC. Its translation is CASSFGTPNYGYTF.